This TCR beta chain came from a study of T-cell reconstitution after alpha-beta-depleted transplantation in children. The library targeted TCRbeta and was prepared with unique molecular identifiers. A single record per CDR3 protein comes from TCRdb applying MiXCR to the PCR reads. The table has roughly 220,000 distinct CDR3 sequences, 12% seen once. Trimming took 3 bases from V and 7 from J; bases not matched to a gene: 7. Looked up from germline, CDR1 is SGHDT and CDR2 is YYEEEE. CDR3 size: 15 residues. This clonotype was detected many times. The rearrangement joins TRBV5-6 to TRBJ2-1; TRBD1 matches 10 bases. The TCR originated in a human donor who donated a stem cell graft to a child with acute lymphoblastic leukemia. This specimen was PBMCs from the stem cell graft donor, taken from the stem cell graft. In nucleotides, the CDR3 is TGTGCCAGCAGCTCCCGACAGGGGGCCTGGAATGAGCAGTTCTTC. It codes for CASSSRQGAWNEQFF.